This T cell receptor beta chain was recorded in a study of blood T cell repertoires in COVID-19 (dated by TCRdb to 2018 to 2021). For context, the study as a whole: Samples covering the acute and convalescent phases of COVID-19 were provided by collaborators in the United States, Italy and Spain. Nearly every sample came with metadata listing a de-identified subject ID, COVID-19 status, age in years and sex. The repertoires were released in a freely available public database meant as a resource for research on the immune response to SARS-CoV-2. Deeply sampled blood TCRbeta repertoires from subjects exposed to, actively infected with, or recovered from COVID-19 were included in the dataset. The prospective study material was composed of cDNA or gDNA derived from T cells, B-cell-depleted T cells, or PBMCs. HLA class I and class II types, where available, came from metadata supplied by the sample provider rather than from assay-based typing. Samples came from the ongoing ImmuneRACE study (first 160 participants) plus 1,254 subjects from 6 global collaborators. What the authors observed across the whole study: Clinical and demographic metadata were provided uncurated, with the amount varying by source and participant.

From the cysteine up to the phenylalanine, the CDR3 has a length of 13 residues. Only the CDR3 DNA stays, 39 bases, in frame from base 1. V is reduced by 5 bases and J by 0 bases, leaving a spacing of 7 bases between them. Enrolling through a virtual design, the prospective study's participants ranged in age from roughly 18 to 90 years and lived across 24 United States geographic areas. To assign participants to cohorts, the prospective study relied on clinical history that participants themselves reported in a screening survey and a study questionnaire. Recovered participants in ImmuneRACE Cohort 3 were defined as having two consecutive negative NP/OP PCR tests, clearance from a healthcare professional, or resolution of symptoms. In the prospective study, whole blood, serum and a nasopharyngeal or oropharyngeal swab were collected from each participant by mobile phlebotomists. Additional blood draws and questionnaires over a 2-month period could optionally be provided by prospective study participants. Blood samples from the prospective study were shipped frozen or at room temperature prior to DNA extraction.

A word on this clone: Its antigen has not been determined. Base qualities were left out, and no much larger clone turns up one base away.

TCRbeta CDR3 regions were amplified from genomic DNA using the immunoSEQ Assay, a bias-controlled multiplex PCR. In the source study's methods: The number of nucleated cells in each sample was estimated by amplification of reference gene primers within the assay. Sequence reads were collapsed and filtered to measure the absolute abundance of every unique TCRbeta CDR3 rearrangement. For each sample, productive Simpson clonality was calculated by taking the square root of Simpson's diversity index across productive rearrangements. The table was pulled from immuneACCESS by TCRdb, which kept in-frame rearrangements only. Such tables lose some clones; where checked, under half of the loss comes from unresolved V genes, and the rest has no known cause. Clone size and the V and J calls come from that table; the DNA yielded D and trimming. Across this sample there are 140,000 to 150,000 clones, with approximately 86% seen only once. Of the sample, 6.2% is held by the ten largest clones.

Sequencing used PBMCs or T cells enriched from blood (not recorded which). The rearranged segments are TRBV12-3 or TRBV12-4 and TRBJ1-1; there is no confident call for the D gene. This receptor was obtained from a woman aged 40 to 49 who had recovered from COVID-19. The nucleotide sequence is given as TGTGCCAGCAGTGACTTTATGAACACTGAAGCTTTCTTT. Translated, this gives CASSDFMNTEAFF.